The rows below give T cell receptor beta chains drawn from one sample of a study of PD-1 blockade in classical Hodgkin lymphoma. The table came from immunoSEQ multiplex PCR; TCRdb's copy has only in-frame clones and leaves some out. The sample has about 40,000 clones, roughly 73% seen once. The source was peripheral blood mononuclear cells (PBMCs), collected at baseline. These receptors originate from a human donor with classical Hodgkin lymphoma. The CDR3 runs from the conserved cysteine through the conserved F or W. Fields, in order: V gene, J gene, D gene, clone size, CDR3 DNA, CDR3 protein. A D gene is named only where the DNA matches it firmly. Expanded clones get a size class; other rows say once, few or many, or leave the size out.

V: TRBV11-2
J: TRBJ1-2
D: NA
size: NA
DNA: TGTGCCAGCAGCTTAGCGGCGCGGGACGTTAGCTATGGCTACACCTTC
CDR3: CASSLAARDVSYGYTF

V: TRBV18
J: TRBJ2-5
D: NA
size: NA
DNA: TGTGCCAGCTCACCCACTGCCAGGGACTCTCAAGAGACCCAGTACTTC
CDR3: CASSPTARDSQETQYF

V: TRBV5-1
J: TRBJ2-5
D: NA
size: NA
DNA: TGCGCCAGCAGCTTGGAACCAATAGAGACCCAGTACTTC
CDR3: CASSLEPIETQYF

V: TRBV4-3
J: TRBJ1-1
D: NA
size: once
DNA: TGCGCCAGCAGCCAAGATCAGGTCAGAGTGAACACTGAAGCTTTCTTT
CDR3: CASSQDQVRVNTEAFF

V: TRBV9
J: TRBJ2-1
D: NA
size: once
DNA: TGTGCCAGCAGCCAGGCATCCCTAGCCCTCGCCAATGAGCAGTTCTTC
CDR3: CASSQASLALANEQFF

V: TRBV4-2
J: TRBJ1-1
D: TRBD1
size: NA
DNA: TGTGCCAGCAGCTTGGGGGGACAGGGTAAAGCTTTCTTT
CDR3: CASSLGGQGKAFF

V: TRBV7-8
J: TRBJ2-2
D: NA
size: NA
DNA: TGTGCCAGCAGCGGTACGGACAGCCTGATAGTCGGGGAGCTGTTTTTT
CDR3: CASSGTDSLIVGELFF

V: TRBV19
J: TRBJ1-4
D: NA
size: NA
DNA: TGTGCCAGCGCGACAATGGGGAATGAAAAACTGTTTTTT
CDR3: CASATMGNEKLFF

V: TRBV10-3
J: TRBJ2-7
D: TRBD2
size: NA
DNA: TGTGCCACGGGACTAGCGGGGGGGCGCGGCGAGCAGTACTTC
CDR3: CATGLAGGRGEQYF

V: TRBV18
J: TRBJ1-1
D: NA
size: NA
DNA: TGTGCCAGCTCACCACCGGGTGTAGTGGTAGCTTTCTTT
CDR3: CASSPPGVVVAFF

V: TRBV11-2
J: TRBJ2-7
D: TRBD1
size: NA
DNA: TGTGCCAGCAGCTCGGGGACGGGACAGGGGTGGGAGCAGTACTTC
CDR3: CASSSGTGQGWEQYF

V: TRBV11-2
J: TRBJ2-1
D: NA
size: once
DNA: TGTGCCAGCAGCCACGGAGGGCTCTCCTACAATGAGCAGTTCTTC
CDR3: CASSHGGLSYNEQFF

V: TRBV10-1
J: TRBJ2-3
D: TRBD1
size: NA
DNA: TGCGCCAGCAGTGAGATGACAGGGTCCGCAGATACGCAGTATTTT
CDR3: CASSEMTGSADTQYF

V: TRBV5-6
J: TRBJ2-2
D: NA
size: few
DNA: TGTGCCAGCAGCTTGATCGGGGGCGGGGGCACCGGGGAGCTGTTTTTT
CDR3: CASSLIGGGGTGELFF

V: TRBV7-3
J: TRBJ2-2
D: NA
size: NA
DNA: TGTGCCAGCAGCGGAGGCGGGGAGCTGTTTTTT
CDR3: CASSGGGELFF

V: TRBV5-4
J: TRBJ2-5
D: TRBD1
size: NA
DNA: TGTGCCAGCAGCCCCGATTACAGGGGAGAGACCCAGTACTTC
CDR3: CASSPDYRGETQYF

V: TRBV4-1
J: TRBJ2-3
D: NA
size: few
DNA: TGCGCCAGCAGCACACCCCCCCGCGTACCCACAGATACGCAGTATTTT
CDR3: CASSTPPRVPTDTQYF

V: TRBV4-3
J: TRBJ1-1
D: NA
size: NA
DNA: TGCGCCAGCAGCCAAGGAATGACTACCGAAGAAGACACTGAAGCTTTCTTT
CDR3: CASSQGMTTEEDTEAFF

V: TRBV7-3
J: TRBJ2-2
D: TRBD2
size: NA
DNA: TGTGCCAGCAGCTTATCCAGCGGGGCCGGGGAGCTGTTTTTT
CDR3: CASSLSSGAGELFF

V: TRBV9
J: TRBJ2-2
D: NA
size: NA
DNA: TGTGCCAGCAGGCCTTCTGGAGGTGGGGACACCGGGGAGCTGTTTTTT
CDR3: CASRPSGGGDTGELFF

V: TRBV6-5
J: TRBJ1-2
D: TRBD1
size: few
DNA: TGTGCCAGCAGTGTGGACAGGGCGCCCTATGGCTACACCTTC
CDR3: CASSVDRAPYGYTF

V: TRBV6-6
J: TRBJ1-4
D: TRBD1
size: NA
DNA: TGTGCCAGCAGTTACGACAGGGGTTACAAGGAAAAACTGTTTTTT
CDR3: CASSYDRGYKEKLFF

V: TRBV5-1
J: TRBJ1-1
D: NA
size: NA
DNA: TGCGCCAGCAGCTCTGGCAGGGAGGGCACTGAAGCTTTCTTT
CDR3: CASSSGREGTEAFF

V: TRBV7-9
J: TRBJ2-7
D: TRBD2
size: NA
DNA: TGTGCCAGCAGCTTAGTGGGGGGGACCTACGAGCAGTACTTC
CDR3: CASSLVGGTYEQYF

V: TRBV10-1
J: TRBJ2-4
D: TRBD2
size: NA
DNA: TGCGCCGGTTGGGGGGCAGTGAGGGGAGTAGCGGGGGCCCTAGCCAAAAACATTCAGTACTTC
CDR3: CAGWGAVRGVAGALAKNIQYF

V: TRBV5-1
J: TRBJ1-2
D: NA
size: few
DNA: TGCGCCAGCAGCTTAGCGGCCAACTATGGCTACACCTTC
CDR3: CASSLAANYGYTF

V: TRBV6-1
J: TRBJ2-7
D: NA
size: NA
DNA: TGTGCCAGCAGATCAGACAGGCAATCCTACGAGCAGTACTTC
CDR3: CASRSDRQSYEQYF

V: TRBV6-5
J: TRBJ2-3
D: NA
size: NA
DNA: TGTGCCAGCAGTCCTTTCAACACAGATACGCAGTATTTT
CDR3: CASSPFNTDTQYF

V: TRBV2
J: TRBJ2-7
D: TRBD2
size: NA
DNA: TGTGCCAGCAGTGAATCGGGGGGAGGGTTCGAGCAGTACTTC
CDR3: CASSESGGGFEQYF

V: TRBV5-4
J: TRBJ2-7
D: TRBD2
size: NA
DNA: TGTGCCAGCAGCTTGAAACTAGCGGGGAGGTCCTACGAGCAGTACTTC
CDR3: CASSLKLAGRSYEQYF

V: TRBV4-1
J: TRBJ2-1
D: NA
size: NA
DNA: TGCGCCAGCAGCCAAGCCGGGACACCCTACAATGAGCAGTTCTTC
CDR3: CASSQAGTPYNEQFF

V: TRBV19
J: TRBJ1-5
D: NA
size: NA
DNA: TGTGCCAGTTGCAGGGGCTTCAATCAGCCCCAGCATTTT
CDR3: CASCRGFNQPQHF

V: TRBV7-9
J: TRBJ2-3
D: TRBD2
size: NA
DNA: TGTGCCAGCAACCCCAGGAGCGGGGGAGGCGATACGCAGTATTTT
CDR3: CASNPRSGGGDTQYF

V: TRBV6-6
J: TRBJ1-6
D: NA
size: NA
DNA: TGTGCCAGCAGTTATACAGGGATGCAATCACCCCTCCACTTT
CDR3: CASSYTGMQSPLHF

V: TRBV10-3
J: TRBJ2-7
D: NA
size: NA
DNA: TGTGCCATCAGTGAGACTGGGGGCGCGGTGCTCGGCTACGAGCAGTACTTC
CDR3: CAISETGGAVLGYEQYF

V: TRBV29-1
J: TRBJ2-7
D: TRBD1
size: NA
DNA: TGCAGCGTTATTAACAGGGGGCCCTACGAGCAGTACTTC
CDR3: CSVINRGPYEQYF

V: TRBV11-2
J: TRBJ1-2
D: TRBD1
size: NA
DNA: TGTGCCAGCAGCTTGGACAGGGAAGGAGATGGCTACACCTTC
CDR3: CASSLDREGDGYTF

V: TRBV27
J: TRBJ2-1
D: NA
size: NA
DNA: TGTGCCAGCAGTCTCCGGACAGTTGGGGAGCAGTTCTTC
CDR3: CASSLRTVGEQFF

V: TRBV11-2
J: TRBJ1-2
D: TRBD1
size: NA
DNA: TGTGCCAGCAGCTTAGTCCTCGGGACAGGGGGCGGTGGCTACACCTTC
CDR3: CASSLVLGTGGGGYTF